This T cell receptor (beta chain) was documented in a study of T cells in Graves' hyperthyroidism and ophthalmopathy. This CDR3 has 13 residues. Trimming took off 6 bases at V and 5 bases at J, with 13 bases between the two ends. Graves' hyperthyroidism showing no ophthalmopathy progression within 18 months was considered stable. RNA transcripts served as the template for amplifying TCR beta CDR3 regions. First-round RT-PCR with HTBI primers amplified the TCR CDR3 region. TCRdb used MiXCR to reprocess the multiplex PCR reads, holding one entry per CDR3 protein. The sample carries a few hundred thousand distinct CDR3 sequences, less than 20% recorded once.

The chain uses TRBV12-3 or TRBV12-4 and TRBJ1-1; D ambiguous. Input material: blood. This receptor was obtained from a woman aged 25-40 years with Graves' hyperthyroidism. CDR3 bases: TGTGCCAGCAGACCATCTGCGGGGACTGAAGCTTTCTTT. Translated, it gives CASRPSAGTEAFF.